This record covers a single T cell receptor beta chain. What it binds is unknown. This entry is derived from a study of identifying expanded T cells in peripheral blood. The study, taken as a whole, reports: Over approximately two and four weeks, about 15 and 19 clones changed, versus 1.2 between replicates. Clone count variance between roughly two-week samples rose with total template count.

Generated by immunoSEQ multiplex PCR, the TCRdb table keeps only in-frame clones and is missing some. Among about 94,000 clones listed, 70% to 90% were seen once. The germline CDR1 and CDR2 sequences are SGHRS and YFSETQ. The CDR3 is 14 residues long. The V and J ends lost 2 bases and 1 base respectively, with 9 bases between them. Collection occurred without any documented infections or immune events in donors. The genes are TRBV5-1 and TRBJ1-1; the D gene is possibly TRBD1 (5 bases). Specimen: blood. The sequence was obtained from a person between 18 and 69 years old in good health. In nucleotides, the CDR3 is TGCGCCAGCAGCTTCAGGGCAACGAACACTGAAGCTTTCTTT. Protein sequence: CASSFRATNTEAFF.